A single sample is the source of the 6 T cell receptor beta chains below, sequenced in a study of blood T cell repertoires in COVID-19. The table came from immunoSEQ multiplex PCR; TCRdb's copy has only in-frame clones and leaves some out. The repertoire holds approximately 80,000 clones, with 70% to 80% as singletons. Material for sequencing was peripheral blood. These receptors all stem from a man aged 65-85 years with active or convalescent COVID-19.

V is TRBV3-1 (or the pseudogene TRBV3-2) and J is TRBJ1-3, with D possibly TRBD1 on 5 matching bases. V dropped 4 bases and J dropped 6 bases, with 13 bases sitting between them. The germline V gene has CDR1 LGHDT and CDR2 YNNKEL (reference sequence). The CDR3 has 14 residues. The CDR3, as DNA: TGTGCCAGCAGCCCACACGACAGACTAAACACCATATATTTT. The encoded protein is CASSPHDRLNTIYF.

The genes are TRBV5-1 and TRBJ1-5, with 9 bases matching TRBD1. The CDR3 spans 15 residues. V lost 4 bases to trimming and J lost 5 bases; unmatched junction nucleotides: 7. Germline values: CDR1 SGHRS, CDR2 YFSETQ. CDR3 region: CASSQGTGQDQPQHF. The CDR3 DNA reads TGCGCCAGCAGCCAGGGGACAGGGCAAGATCAGCCCCAGCATTTT.

V usage is TRBV2 and J usage is TRBJ2-5; 12 bases line up with TRBD2. The CDR3 extends over 15 amino acids. Losses at the gene ends were 8 bases for V and 5 bases for J; bases not matched to a gene: 9. The germline gives CDR1 SNHLY, CDR2 FYNNEI. CDR3 region: CASSGLAGRLETQYF. In nucleotides, the CDR3 is TGTGCCAGCTCCGGACTAGCGGGGCGTCTGGAGACCCAGTACTTC.

This rearrangement joins TRBV7-9 to TRBJ1-2; tentative D call: TRBD1 (5 bases). This CDR3 is built from 12 residues. In germline, CDR1 is SEHNR, CDR2 FQNEAQ (reference sequence). V lost 11 bases to trimming and J lost 2 bases, with 12 bases between them. The CDR3 loop reads CASSGENYGYTF. The CDR3, as DNA: TGTGCCTCTTCGGGGGAAAACTATGGCTACACCTTC.

This clone appeared a single time. The CDR3 DNA reads as TGTGCCAGCAGCGTAGAACAGGGCTATGGCTACACCTTC. Protein sequence: CASSVEQGYGYTF. The chain joins TRBV9 to TRBJ1-2; D may be TRBD1 (6 bases). The germline V gene encodes CDR1 SGDLS and CDR2 YYNGEE. V dropped 0 bases and J dropped 4 bases, with 7 bases sitting between them. This CDR3 contains 13 residues.

This clone has just one count. The rearrangement joins TRBV7-9 to TRBJ1-1, with TRBD1 matching 8 bases. The CDR3 runs to 14 residues. The germline gives CDR1 SEHNR, CDR2 FQNEAQ (reference sequence). V was clipped by 5 bases and J by 7 bases; unmatched bases: 9. The CDR3 sequence: CASSPRAGQGEAFF. The CDR3 DNA follows: TGTGCCAGCAGCCCACGCGCCGGACAGGGTGAAGCTTTCTTT.